The present TCR beta chain was sequenced within a study of T cell changes during pregnancy in multiple sclerosis. The CDR3 is made up of 14 amino acids. Germline V gives CDR1 SGHRS, CDR2 YFSETQ. V lost 1 base and J lost 5, with 10 bases in between. The method was immunoSEQ multiplex PCR; TCRdb's version includes in-frame clones alone and lacks a portion of them. Counted here are roughly 48,000 clones, about nine tenths occurring once; the ten biggest clones make up around 1.2%. This clonotype was sampled from a female donor with multiple sclerosis, enrolled in a pregnancy study. The sequencing here drew on CD4+ T cells from peripheral blood mononuclear cells, taken in the second trimester of pregnancy. The chain combines TRBV5-1 with TRBJ1-5, with D maybe TRBD1 (5 bases). The CDR3 region has the DNA TGCGCCAGCAGCTTGAAGGGAGGGGATCAGCCCCAGCATTTT. It encodes CASSLKGGDQPQHF. Filled out from reference TRBV5-1 and TRBJ1-5, the complete variable domain reads KAGVTQTPRYLIKTRGQQVTLSCSPISGHRSVSWYQQTPGQGLQFLFEYFSETQRNKGNFPGRFSGRQFSNSRSEMNVSTLELGDSALYLCASSLKGGDQPQHFGDGTRLSIL.